These T cell receptor beta chains were read from a single sample in a study of CD8 T cells in ankylosing spondylitis. TCRdb recomputed calls from the 5' RACE reads with MiXCR, one row per CDR3 protein. The data hold more than 100,000 distinct CDR3 sequences, with 11% observed a single time. The sample was blood, either unsorted or a sorted T cell fraction (not recorded which). These receptors came from a female donor with ankylosing spondylitis or in good health (not recorded which). The CDR3 runs from the conserved cysteine through the conserved F or W. Each record gives: V gene, clone size, J gene, D gene, CDR3 protein, CDR3 DNA. D genes are given only for firm matches. Not every row has a clone size; where given, it reads once, few, many or a size class.

V gene: TRBV5-6; clone size: .; J gene: TRBJ2-3; D gene: TRBD2; CDR3 protein: CASSLAASGTQYF; CDR3 DNA: TGTGCCAGCAGCTTGGCAGCTAGCGGGACGCAGTATTTT
V gene: TRBV28; clone size: many; J gene: TRBJ1-2; D gene: .; CDR3 protein: CASSLGGEYGYTF; CDR3 DNA: TGTGCCAGCAGCCTCGGGGGAGAGTATGGCTACACCTTC
V gene: TRBV20-1; clone size: many; J gene: TRBJ1-1; D gene: .; CDR3 protein: CSASRGFTEAFF; CDR3 DNA: TGCAGTGCTAGCCGGGGATTCACTGAAGCTTTCTTT
V gene: TRBV27; clone size: many; J gene: TRBJ1-5; D gene: .; CDR3 protein: CASSLSPPNQPQHF; CDR3 DNA: TGTGCCAGCAGTTTATCCCCCCCTAATCAGCCCCAGCATTTT
V gene: TRBV7-9; clone size: .; J gene: TRBJ2-7; D gene: TRBD1; CDR3 protein: CASSLRQGAPYEQYF; CDR3 DNA: TGTGCCAGCAGCCTCCGACAGGGAGCACCCTACGAGCAGTACTTC
V gene: TRBV12-3/TRBV12-4; clone size: many; J gene: TRBJ2-2; D gene: .; CDR3 protein: CASSAQGLANTGELFF; CDR3 DNA: TGTGCCAGCAGTGCCCAGGGCCTCGCGAACACCGGGGAGCTGTTTTTT
V gene: TRBV6-1; clone size: many; J gene: TRBJ2-3; D gene: TRBD2; CDR3 protein: CASSPLAGEADTQYF; CDR3 DNA: TGTGCCAGCAGCCCACTAGCGGGCGAAGCAGATACGCAGTATTTT
V gene: TRBV20-1; clone size: many; J gene: TRBJ2-5; D gene: TRBD1; CDR3 protein: CSAMRGQGWIGQETQYF; CDR3 DNA: TGCAGTGCTATGCGGGGACAGGGATGGATTGGCCAAGAGACCCAGTACTTC
V gene: TRBV20-1; clone size: many; J gene: TRBJ2-3; D gene: TRBD2; CDR3 protein: CSASQRGDLQWPDTQYF; CDR3 DNA: TGCAGTGCTTCCCAGCGGGGGGATCTACAATGGCCAGATACGCAGTATTTT
V gene: TRBV7-2; clone size: many; J gene: TRBJ2-3; D gene: .; CDR3 protein: CASSSAGSSTDTQYF; CDR3 DNA: TGTGCCAGCAGCTCTGCGGGGAGTAGCACAGATACGCAGTATTTT
V gene: TRBV11-3; clone size: many; J gene: TRBJ2-1; D gene: .; CDR3 protein: CASSSGVSSYNEQFF; CDR3 DNA: TGTGCCAGCAGCTCAGGGGTCAGCTCCTACAATGAGCAGTTCTTC
V gene: TRBV2; clone size: .; J gene: TRBJ1-1; D gene: .; CDR3 protein: CASSEARGAPLSNTEAFF; CDR3 DNA: TGTGCCAGCAGTGAAGCGCGAGGGGCACCACTTTCGAACACTGAAGCTTTCTTT
V gene: TRBV7-9; clone size: many; J gene: TRBJ2-1; D gene: .; CDR3 protein: CASSLGARGPNEQFF; CDR3 DNA: TGTGCCAGCAGCTTAGGAGCTAGGGGACCCAATGAGCAGTTCTTC
V gene: TRBV29-1; clone size: many; J gene: TRBJ2-7; D gene: .; CDR3 protein: CSVVGSSRYEQYF; CDR3 DNA: TGCAGCGTTGTTGGGAGTTCCCGCTACGAGCAGTACTTC
V gene: TRBV20-1; clone size: .; J gene: TRBJ2-2; D gene: .; CDR3 protein: CRAQTTGSYFANTGELFF; CDR3 DNA: TGCAGGGCCCAGACTACGGGCAGTTACTTCGCGAACACCGGGGAGCTGTTTTTT
V gene: TRBV30; clone size: many; J gene: TRBJ1-5; D gene: TRBD1; CDR3 protein: CAWTPAGQGNQPQHF; CDR3 DNA: TGTGCCTGGACCCCAGCTGGACAGGGGAATCAGCCCCAGCATTTT
V gene: TRBV20-1; clone size: many; J gene: TRBJ2-7; D gene: TRBD1; CDR3 protein: CSARRTGRSYEQYF; CDR3 DNA: TGCAGTGCTAGGAGGACAGGGAGGTCCTACGAGCAGTACTTC
V gene: TRBV9; clone size: few; J gene: TRBJ2-3; D gene: TRBD2; CDR3 protein: CASSPRVGLAGSVDTQYF; CDR3 DNA: TGTGCCAGCAGCCCGAGAGTCGGACTAGCGGGATCGGTAGATACGCAGTATTTT
V gene: TRBV29-1; clone size: many; J gene: TRBJ2-3; D gene: .; CDR3 protein: CSVEEDTQYF; CDR3 DNA: TGCAGCGTTGAGGAAGATACGCAGTATTTT
V gene: TRBV2; clone size: many; J gene: TRBJ2-7; D gene: .; CDR3 protein: CASSTYEQYF; CDR3 DNA: TGTGCCAGCAGTACCTACGAGCAGTACTTC
V gene: TRBV7-2; clone size: many; J gene: TRBJ2-1; D gene: TRBD2; CDR3 protein: CANGLGTLGEQFF; CDR3 DNA: TGTGCCAATGGACTAGGAACCCTAGGGGAGCAGTTCTTC
V gene: TRBV3-1; clone size: .; J gene: TRBJ1-2; D gene: .; CDR3 protein: CASSLRDTDAYGYTF; CDR3 DNA: TGTGCCAGCAGCCTGAGGGACACCGACGCCTATGGCTACACCTTC
V gene: TRBV10-3; clone size: few; J gene: TRBJ2-5; D gene: .; CDR3 protein: CAISESNRRQETQYF; CDR3 DNA: TGTGCCATCAGTGAGTCCAACAGGAGACAAGAGACCCAGTACTTC
V gene: TRBV12-3/TRBV12-4; clone size: many; J gene: TRBJ1-2; D gene: .; CDR3 protein: CASSLTPGANYGYTF; CDR3 DNA: TGTGCCAGCAGTTTAACCCCAGGGGCTAACTATGGCTACACCTTC
V gene: TRBV5-1; clone size: .; J gene: TRBJ2-1; D gene: TRBD2; CDR3 protein: CAISLVTSGYNEQFF; CDR3 DNA: TGCGCCATCAGCTTGGTGACTAGCGGGTACAATGAGCAGTTCTTC
V gene: TRBV3-1; clone size: many; J gene: TRBJ1-1; D gene: .; CDR3 protein: CASSQTDSWTEAFF; CDR3 DNA: TGTGCCAGCAGTCAGACGGACAGTTGGACTGAAGCTTTCTTT
V gene: TRBV19; clone size: many; J gene: TRBJ1-3; D gene: .; CDR3 protein: CASRFPGTTGNTIYF; CDR3 DNA: TGTGCCAGTAGGTTCCCAGGGACTACTGGAAACACCATATATTTT
V gene: TRBV18; clone size: .; J gene: TRBJ2-2; D gene: .; CDR3 protein: CASSPFPGNTGELFF; CDR3 DNA: TGTGCCAGCTCACCATTTCCCGGGAACACCGGGGAGCTGTTTTTT
V gene: TRBV28; clone size: .; J gene: TRBJ1-1; D gene: .; CDR3 protein: CASSLTSQNTEAFF; CDR3 DNA: TGTGCCAGCAGTTTAACAAGCCAGAACACTGAAGCTTTCTTT